These T cell receptor beta chains were read from a single sample in a study of chronic HIV infection and antiretroviral therapy. TCRdb re-called the 5' RACE reads with MiXCR, one entry per CDR3 protein. The sample carries about 48,000 distinct CDR3 sequences, 19% recorded once. Sequenced input: peripheral blood. The receptors were gathered from an adult who had HIV and had not received antiretroviral therapy, or was an uninfected healthy control (not recorded which). Each CDR3 is given with its conserved first and last residue. D genes are given only for firm matches. Clone size is shown for a subset of rows, as once, few, many or a class of expanded clone.

TGTGCCAGCAGTGAAGCTCTTCAGGGGGACGAGCAGTACTTC	CASSEALQGDEQYF	TRBV2	TRBJ2-7	TRBD1	few	14
TGCAGTGCCCTCCGGGACAGGGAAAATTCACCCCTCCACTTT	CSALRDRENSPLHF	TRBV20-1	TRBJ1-6	TRBD1	few	14
TGTGCCAGCAGAAGACCAGGAGGAGGCTACAATGAGCAGTTCTTC	CASRRPGGGYNEQFF	TRBV28	TRBJ2-1	.	many	15
TGCGCCAGCAGCCTTCCGCTGGGGCGACTAGGGTCCACAGATACGCAGTATTTT	CASSLPLGRLGSTDTQYF	TRBV4-1	TRBJ2-3	.	.	18
TGTGCCAGCAGTTTAGGGTGGAGCAATCAGCCCCAGCATTTT	CASSLGWSNQPQHF	TRBV27	TRBJ1-5	.	few	14
TGTGCCAGCGGTGACAGGGGAAACACTGAAGCTTTCTTT	CASGDRGNTEAFF	TRBV6-1	TRBJ1-1	TRBD1	.	13
TGTGCCAGCAGCGTAGGCAGCGAGACCCAGTACTTC	CASSVGSETQYF	TRBV9	TRBJ2-5	.	once	12
TGTGCCAGCAGCTTAGCTGGGAGGGGGATGAACACTGAAGCTTTCTTT	CASSLAGRGMNTEAFF	TRBV7-9	TRBJ1-1	.	.	16
TGTGCCAGCAGCCAAGTTGGGGGTTTCGGGGAGCTGTTTTTT	CASSQVGGFGELFF	TRBV3-1	TRBJ2-2	.	.	14
TGTGCCAGCAGCCCAGGGGGGAGGATCGAGACCCAGTACTTC	CASSPGGRIETQYF	TRBV11-2	TRBJ2-5	.	.	14
TGCAGCGTTGGAGCGGGAGTGGGCACAGATACGCAGTATTTT	CSVGAGVGTDTQYF	TRBV29-1	TRBJ2-3	TRBD2	.	14
TGCGCCAGCAGCTTACAGCGGGACTACGAGCAGTACTTC	CASSLQRDYEQYF	TRBV5-1	TRBJ2-7	TRBD2	.	13
TGCGCCAGCAGTAGTGTCGGCGGAGCTTTCTTT	CASSSVGGAFF	TRBV5-1	TRBJ1-1	.	few	11
TGTGCCAGCAGCTTTTCAGGAATGGGCACAGATACGCAGTATTTT	CASSFSGMGTDTQYF	TRBV5-4	TRBJ2-3	.	few	15
TGTGCCTGGAGCCGTGCTCTCACTCGGGACTATGGCTACACCTTC	CAWSRALTRDYGYTF	TRBV30	TRBJ1-2	.	few	15
TGTGCCAGCAGTTACAACCCCTGGGAAGGGGATTTTAGGGAGCAGTTCTTC	CASSYNPWEGDFREQFF	TRBV6-2/TRBV6-3	TRBJ2-1	.	.	17
TGCAGCGTTGCAGGGGTGAGGACCGGGGAGCTGTTTTTT	CSVAGVRTGELFF	TRBV29-1	TRBJ2-2	.	.	13
TGTGCCAGCAGATTGACAGCAGTGGATACGCAGTATTTT	CASRLTAVDTQYF	TRBV6-5	TRBJ2-3	.	.	13
TGTGCCAGCAGCTTGCTACTGGCTGAAGCTTTCTTT	CASSLLLAEAFF	TRBV5-5	TRBJ1-1	.	.	12
TGCAGTGCTAGAGATTCCAGAGGAGTGGGATTCTCCGAGCAGTACTTC	CSARDSRGVGFSEQYF	TRBV20-1	TRBJ2-7	.	.	16
TGCAGCGTTGAGGCAGGTGGGGATGGCTACACCTTC	CSVEAGGDGYTF	TRBV29-1	TRBJ1-2	.	few	12
TGCAGTGCTAGGGGAATGCGGGGCGAGAATCAGCCCCAGCATTTT	CSARGMRGENQPQHF	TRBV20-1	TRBJ1-5	.	.	15
TGTGCCAGCAGGGTGGGACTAACCTTAGCCAAAAACATTCAGTACTTC	CASRVGLTLAKNIQYF	TRBV28	TRBJ2-4	TRBD2	once	16
TGCAGCGTTGAATTGGCGGTGAACACTGAAGCTTTCTTT	CSVELAVNTEAFF	TRBV29-1	TRBJ1-1	.	.	13
TGTGCCAGCAGCTTAGATATTACTCGGAATGAGCAGTTCTTC	CASSLDITRNEQFF	TRBV7-3	TRBJ2-1	.	many	14
TGCAGCGCATTAACTAATGAAAAACTGTTTTTT	CSALTNEKLFF	TRBV29-1	TRBJ1-4	.	.	11
TGCAGCGTTACTAGCGGGAGTAGCCCAGATACGCAGTATTTT	CSVTSGSSPDTQYF	TRBV29-1	TRBJ2-3	TRBD2	.	14
TGCGCCAGCAGCCAAAACTTAGCGGGAGGAGGTTACGAGCAGTACTTC	CASSQNLAGGGYEQYF	TRBV4-1	TRBJ2-7	TRBD2	few	16
TGCGCCAGCACCCCATCAGGTGGCTCTGGAAACACCATATATTTT	CASTPSGGSGNTIYF	TRBV5-1	TRBJ1-3	.	.	15
TGTGCCAGCAGCTTCGAGCTAGGACGTTCCTACGAGCAGTACTTC	CASSFELGRSYEQYF	TRBV7-8	TRBJ2-7	.	.	15
TGCAGTGCTGGGGGACTGCACAATGAGCAGTTCTTC	CSAGGLHNEQFF	TRBV20-1	TRBJ2-1	.	once	12
TGTGCCAGCAGCCAAGAGAGGGGGGCAGATACGCAGTATTTT	CASSQERGADTQYF	TRBV3-1	TRBJ2-3	.	many	14
TGCGCCAGCGGGGACACACTCACCGAAGCTTTCTTT	CASGDTLTEAFF	TRBV5-1	TRBJ1-1	.	.	12
TGTGCCAGCTCCCAGCGTCAGCGGGGCCAAGAGACCCAGTACTTC	CASSQRQRGQETQYF	TRBV18	TRBJ2-5	TRBD2	few	15
TGCAGCGTCACCCTGGTCGGGGACTATGGCTACACCTTC	CSVTLVGDYGYTF	TRBV29-1	TRBJ1-2	.	.	13
TGTGCCAGCAGGCCCCTGGGTCCAGAAGGCGAGCAGTACTTC	CASRPLGPEGEQYF	TRBV28	TRBJ2-7	.	few	14
TGTGCCAGCAGCTTAATGGGACCCCAAGAGACCCAGTACTTC	CASSLMGPQETQYF	TRBV13	TRBJ2-5	.	.	14
TGTGCCAGCAGCCCAGGAGGAAACACCATATATTTT	CASSPGGNTIYF	TRBV14	TRBJ1-3	.	.	12
TGCGCCAGCAGCTTGGGGGTATTGACAGATACGCAGTATTTT	CASSLGVLTDTQYF	TRBV5-1	TRBJ2-3	.	.	14
TGTGCCAGCAGTTTATCGGGCGAAGGGTTGAGTGGCTACACCTTC	CASSLSGEGLSGYTF	TRBV27	TRBJ1-2	.	.	15
TGTGCCAGCAGTGAAGCGGCAGATACGCAGTATTTT	CASSEAADTQYF	TRBV2	TRBJ2-3	.	few	12
TGTGCCAGCAGTCCCTACAGTCGAGTAACGCAAGAGACCCAGTACTTC	CASSPYSRVTQETQYF	TRBV27	TRBJ2-5	.	.	16
TGTGCCAGCAGCGTAGGGGTGGGAGTATCCTACGAGCAGTACTTC	CASSVGVGVSYEQYF	TRBV9	TRBJ2-7	.	.	15
TGCAGCGTTGAAGTGCGGGTGGGACTAGCTGTCGATGAGCAGTTCTTC	CSVEVRVGLAVDEQFF	TRBV29-1	TRBJ2-1	TRBD2	few	16
TGTGCCAGCGGGACCAGAACGGAGACCCAGTACTTC	CASGTRTETQYF	TRBV28	TRBJ2-5	.	.	12
TGCAGTGCTAGAGAGGTGGGGACAGGAAGCTACACCTTC	CSAREVGTGSYTF	TRBV20-1	TRBJ1-2	TRBD1	.	13
TGTGCCAGCGGTGGGAAAGGGGAGGCGGGAGAAAAACTGTTTTTT	CASGGKGEAGEKLFF	TRBV28	TRBJ1-4	.	.	15
TGTGCCAGCAGCTTCGCAGGGGTTTATTACAATGAGCAGTTCTTC	CASSFAGVYYNEQFF	TRBV9	TRBJ2-1	.	.	15
TGCGCCAGCAGCCTCGGGACCTCAGATACGCAGTATTTT	CASSLGTSDTQYF	TRBV4-1	TRBJ2-3	.	few	13
TGTGCCACCAGCGACAGAAGGAATCAGCCCCAGCATTTT	CATSDRRNQPQHF	TRBV15	TRBJ1-5	.	few	13
TGTGCCAGCAGTTTAGAGGGGAGCCACTACCCGAACGAGCAGTACTTC	CASSLEGSHYPNEQYF	TRBV27	TRBJ2-7	.	few	16
TGTGCCTGGAGTGTGGCCCCGCTCCGCGGCTCCTACAATGAGCAGTTCTTC	CAWSVAPLRGSYNEQFF	TRBV30	TRBJ2-1	.	.	17
TGTGCCAGCCGCCTAGGAGATAATTCACCCCTCCACTTT	CASRLGDNSPLHF	TRBV6-5	TRBJ1-6	.	.	13
TGCAGCGTTGAATCCCAGGGTAACACTGAAGCTTTCTTT	CSVESQGNTEAFF	TRBV29-1	TRBJ1-1	.	.	13
TGCAGCGTTGACAGCCCCACTAACACCGGGGAGCTGTTTTTT	CSVDSPTNTGELFF	TRBV29-1	TRBJ2-2	.	.	14
TGTGCCAGCAGTACTGACATAACCGAGCAGTACTTC	CASSTDITEQYF	TRBV28	TRBJ2-7	.	.	12
TGTGCCATCAGACACGAGGGGCATGAACAAGTTGATGGTGGCGGGAGGGCCTACGAGCAGTACTTC	CAIRHEGHEQVDGGGRAYEQYF	TRBV10-3	TRBJ2-7	TRBD2	few	22
TGTGCCAGCTCTGGACTAGCGGGAGGCCGAACGTCCTACGAGCAGTACTTC	CASSGLAGGRTSYEQYF	TRBV3-1	TRBJ2-7	TRBD2	.	17
TGTGCCAGCAGCCGTGGCATGGGGCAGGGGGCCAACGAGCAGTACTTC	CASSRGMGQGANEQYF	TRBV3-1	TRBJ2-7	TRBD1	.	16
TGTGCCAGCAGTGCCCCCTTACACCCTACAGGGGAACCGAACACTGAAGCTTTCTTT	CASSAPLHPTGEPNTEAFF	TRBV28	TRBJ1-1	TRBD1	few	19